Listed below are T cell receptor beta chains from one sample, sequenced in a study of control samples from healthy donors and cancer patients. Sequencing was performed with immunoSEQ multiplex PCR; in TCRdb, only in-frame clones are kept and a portion is missing. The table has 130,000 to 150,000 clones, around 92% seen once. Specimen: blood. These receptors were collected from a man aged 30 to 45 in good health. Both conserved end residues are part of each CDR3. The D gene is left open where the match is weak. The size of a clone is reported for some rows only, either as once, few or many, or as a class for expanded clones.

d_call,v_call,clone_size,j_call,cdr3_nt,cdr3_aa
-,TRBV7-9,-,TRBJ1-1,TGTGCCAGCAGCCCGCGTCCTGGGGGGGAGAACACTGAAGCTTTCTTT,CASSPRPGGENTEAFF
TRBD2,TRBV27,-,TRBJ2-1,TGTGCCAGCAGTTACGGGGGGACTAGCGGTTTTGACTACAATGAGCAGTTCTTC,CASSYGGTSGFDYNEQFF
-,TRBV2,-,TRBJ1-2,TGTGCCAGCAGTGTTGCGAACCTAGGGACGGACTATGGCTACACCTTC,CASSVANLGTDYGYTF
-,TRBV5-1,once,TRBJ2-7,TGCGCCAGCAGCTTGGGGGGGCCGGGTCTCGAGCAGTACTTC,CASSLGGPGLEQYF
TRBD2,TRBV19,-,TRBJ2-3,TGTGCCAGTAGTATAAAGGGACTAGCGGCTAAGGATACGCAGTATTTT,CASSIKGLAAKDTQYF
-,TRBV5-6,-,TRBJ1-4,TGTGCCAGCAGCTTTCGGTCGGGGAAAAAACTGTTTTTT,CASSFRSGKKLFF
TRBD1,TRBV5-4,-,TRBJ1-2,TGTGCCAGCAGGGCGACAGGGGGCGCATTCGCTGGCTACACCTTC,CASRATGGAFAGYTF
-,TRBV4-1,few,TRBJ1-1,TGCGCCAGCAGCGAGGGACGGACGGGGAACACTGAAGCTTTCTTT,CASSEGRTGNTEAFF
-,TRBV28,-,TRBJ1-1,TGTGCCAGCAGGTCCGAGGGACCGCTTGAAGCTTTCTTT,CASRSEGPLEAFF
TRBD1,TRBV9,-,TRBJ1-2,TGTGCCAGCAGCGAGGAGGGGGCGGGCGGTAGTGGCTACACCTTC,CASSEEGAGGSGYTF
TRBD1,TRBV7-6,-,TRBJ1-1,TGTGCCAGCAGCGAAACAGGACAGGGGAACACTGAAGCTTTCTTT,CASSETGQGNTEAFF
-,TRBV14,-,TRBJ1-6,TGTGCCAGCAGCCAAGATTTTCGGGATTCACCCCTCCACTTT,CASSQDFRDSPLHF
-,TRBV27,once,TRBJ1-4,TGTGCCAGCAGTTTCTTGAGTGGTGAAAAACTGTTTTTT,CASSFLSGEKLFF
-,TRBV9,many,TRBJ2-1,TGTGCCAGCAGCGAGTCCGGGACTTCATACAATGAGCAGTTCTTC,CASSESGTSYNEQFF
TRBD2,TRBV20-1,-,TRBJ2-7,TGCAGTGCTAGTGGGGACGGGACTAGCGGGGAACGTACCTACGAGCAGTACTTC,CSASGDGTSGERTYEQYF
-,TRBV5-1,-,TRBJ1-1,TGCGCCAGCAGCAACCCTAAGGGGAACAGTGAAGCTTTCTTT,CASSNPKGNSEAFF
TRBD1,TRBV11-3,-,TRBJ2-2,TGTGCCAGCAGCACAGGGGGCTATACCGGGGAGCTGTTTTTT,CASSTGGYTGELFF
-,TRBV3-1/TRBV3-2,-,TRBJ2-1,TGTGCCAGCAGCCCCCGGGACAATATCTACAATGAGCAGTTCTTC,CASSPRDNIYNEQFF
TRBD2,TRBV5-1,-,TRBJ2-2,TGCGCCAGCAGCTGGACTAGCGGGGGGCCGGGCACCGGGGAGCTGTTTTTT,CASSWTSGGPGTGELFF
-,TRBV28,-,TRBJ1-1,TGTGCCAGCACGGGGGGCAGAAAGAACACTGAAGCTTTCTTT,CASTGGRKNTEAFF
-,TRBV28,-,TRBJ1-1,TGTGCCAGCAGCATCAGCACTGAAGCTTTCTTT,CASSISTEAFF
-,TRBV19,-,TRBJ2-2,TGTGCCACCAATCCGGTTGTGTCGAACACCGGGGAGCTGTTTTTT,CATNPVVSNTGELFF
-,TRBV14,-,TRBJ1-2,TGTGCCAGCAGCCATACAGGGACCAACTATGGCTACATCTTC,CASSHTGTNYGYIF
-,TRBV3-1/TRBV3-2,once,TRBJ2-5,TGTGCCAGCAGCCAAGATTACCAGGGTATACAAGAGACCCAGTACTTC,CASSQDYQGIQETQYF
TRBD2,TRBV19,-,TRBJ2-2,TGTGCCAGTAGTATCAGCGGGGGGGCCGGGGAGCTGTTTTTT,CASSISGGAGELFF
TRBD2,TRBV19,-,TRBJ2-1,TGTGCCAGTAGTACCCCCGTACTAGCGGGGGGACCTAGCTCCTACAATGAGCAGTTCTTC,CASSTPVLAGGPSSYNEQFF
-,TRBV27,-,TRBJ2-7,TGTGCCAGCAGTTTTGGTCCGACGGACTCCTACGAGCAGTACTTC,CASSFGPTDSYEQYF
-,TRBV14,-,TRBJ1-6,TGTGCCAGCAGCCAAGGAATGGGTTTTGATTCACCCCTCCACTTT,CASSQGMGFDSPLHF
-,TRBV6-4,-,TRBJ2-1,TGTGCCAGCAGTGAAGGTCAGGGACCCTACAATGAGCAGTTCTTC,CASSEGQGPYNEQFF
-,TRBV5-1,once,TRBJ1-6,TGCGCCAGCATCGCTACAGCTAGGGGGTCACCCCTCCACTTT,CASIATARGSPLHF
-,TRBV30,-,TRBJ1-5,TGTGCCTGGCACAGCGGGCCCGATCAGCCCCAGCATTTT,CAWHSGPDQPQHF
TRBD1,TRBV11-2,once,TRBJ2-3,TGTGCCAGCACCTGGGCAGGGACAGGAGATACGCAGTATTTT,CASTWAGTGDTQYF
-,TRBV4-1,-,TRBJ1-6,TGCGCCAGCAGCCAAGGTGACAGTTCCTCCTATAATTCACCCCTCCACTTT,CASSQGDSSSYNSPLHF
-,TRBV28,-,TRBJ1-4,TGTGCCAGCAGTTTGGGTGAAAAACTGTTTTTT,CASSLGEKLFF
-,TRBV5-1,-,TRBJ2-3,TGCGCCAGCAGCTTGCCCACAGATACGCAGTATTTT,CASSLPTDTQYF
-,TRBV28,few,TRBJ2-7,TGTGCCAGCAGTTTCGGTGACGAGCAGTACTTC,CASSFGDEQYF
TRBD1,TRBV25-1,-,TRBJ2-7,TGTGCCAGCAGTGACGGCAGGGGGACCTACGAGCAGTACTTC,CASSDGRGTYEQYF
-,TRBV5-8,once,TRBJ1-5,TGTGCCAGCAGTTTGTGGGCAGGGGGCAATCAGCCCCAGCATTTT,CASSLWAGGNQPQHF
TRBD1,TRBV4-2,-,TRBJ1-4,TGTGCCAGCAGCCTCACAGGGGCTCAGAATGAAAAACTGTTTTTT,CASSLTGAQNEKLFF
-,TRBV13,-,TRBJ1-1,TGTGCCAGCAGCTCCAGAGGGTACGCCGACGCGGTGAACACTGAAGCTTTCTTT,CASSSRGYADAVNTEAFF
-,TRBV5-6,-,TRBJ1-1,TGTGCCAGCAGCTTGGGGGCAGGGGCTCAGGTCACTGAAGCTTTCTTT,CASSLGAGAQVTEAFF
-,TRBV6-5,-,TRBJ1-2,TGTGCCAGCAGCCAGGTCAACTATGGCTACACCTTC,CASSQVNYGYTF
TRBD1,TRBV6-1,-,TRBJ1-6,TGTGCCAGCAGTGAAGCGAGACAGGGAAGCTCCTATAATTCACCCCTCCACTTT,CASSEARQGSSYNSPLHF
-,TRBV6-6,-,TRBJ1-4,TGTGCCAGCATGTCAGGGGAAGACGCAAAACTGTTTTTT,CASMSGEDAKLFF
-,TRBV2,few,TRBJ1-5,TGTGCCAGCAGTCTACAGGGTAATCAGCCCCAGCATTTT,CASSLQGNQPQHF
-,TRBV6-2/TRBV6-3,-,TRBJ2-3,TGTGCCAGCAGTTATTCGGGGGCGACAGATACGCAGTATTTT,CASSYSGATDTQYF
-,TRBV29-1,-,TRBJ1-1,TGCAGCGTTGAGGGGTCAGGGCGGAACACTGAAGCTTTCTTT,CSVEGSGRNTEAFF
-,TRBV2,once,TRBJ1-4,TGTGCCAGCAGTGGGAGGCTTAATGAAAAACTGTTTTTT,CASSGRLNEKLFF
-,TRBV6-6,-,TRBJ2-6,TGTGCCAGCGTGGCCGGTGGTGGGGCCAACGTCCTGACTTTC,CASVAGGGANVLTF
-,TRBV7-2,-,TRBJ1-2,TGTGCCAGCAGCTTAGAATTCGGGGGCCTTAACTATGGCTACACCTTC,CASSLEFGGLNYGYTF
-,TRBV7-9,-,TRBJ2-7,TGTGCCAGCAGCTCGGGGGACTACGAGCAGTACTTC,CASSSGDYEQYF
-,TRBV6-6,-,TRBJ2-2,TGTGCCAGCAGTCAACTAGGGTCAACGTCCGGGGAGCTGTTTTTT,CASSQLGSTSGELFF
-,TRBV6-6,-,TRBJ1-4,TGTGCCAGCAGTTACTCCAGGACGGCAACTAATGAAAAACTGTTTTTT,CASSYSRTATNEKLFF
TRBD2,TRBV10-3,-,TRBJ2-3,TGTGCCATCAGGGATATAGCGGGGGGCACCACAGATACGCAGTATTTT,CAIRDIAGGTTDTQYF
-,TRBV19,once,TRBJ1-5,TGTGCCAGTAGTATAGCCGGGACAAAGAATCAGCCCCAGCATTTT,CASSIAGTKNQPQHF